What follows are 10 T cell receptor beta chains derived from one specimen sequenced in a study of T cells in Graves' hyperthyroidism and ophthalmopathy (dated by TCRdb to about 2019). Libraries came from multiplex PCR. Sequencing instrument: Illumina HiSeq 2000. Amplification of TCR beta CDR3 regions was carried out from RNA transcripts. For the first round of RT-PCR on the TCR CDR3, the HTBI primer set was used together with the Qiagen OneStep RT-PCR kit. TCRdb redid the processing of the public reads, applying fastp at Q25 and MiXCR, and retained in-frame beta chains. Each entry is one CDR3 protein sequence, shown with its most common DNA and genes. The sample has around 450,000 distinct CDR3 sequences on record, roughly 13% of them singletons. 5% to 6% of the sample goes to the ten largest clones. The sample taken for sequencing was blood. The source of these receptors is a woman aged 18-29 years with Graves' hyperthyroidism.

This clonotype has only one observation. This chain uses TRBV28 with TRBJ2-3, with TRBD2 as a possible D gene (6 bases). V was pared by 5 bases and J by 8 bases, with 14 bases between. The germline CDR1 and CDR2 sequences are MDHEN and SYDVKM. The length of the CDR3 is 13 residues. In DNA form, the CDR3 reads TGTGCCAGCAGTGGGGACTCTGCTATTACGCAGTATTTT. Translation gives CASSGDSAITQYF.

This clonotype has a count of ten or more. The chain carries TRBV28 and TRBJ1-6; 7 nucleotides align to TRBD1. The CDR3 contains 15 residues. V shed 2 bases, J shed 4 bases, and the junction held 2 bases outside the gene matches. CDR1 is MDHEN, CDR2 SYDVKM, per germline. Here the CDR3 reads CASSLPGQYNSPLHF. CDR3 in DNA: TGTGCCAGCAGTTTACCGGGACAGTATAATTCACCCCTCCACTTT.

This clonotype was seen repeatedly, ten times or more. The J gene is TRBJ2-7, the V gene TRBV29-1, with D perhaps matching TRBD1 or TRBD2 (5 bases each). Germline V gene data show CDR1 as SQVTM and CDR2 as ANQGSEA. The CDR3 length is 15 residues. The V and J ends lost 4 bases and 2 bases respectively, with 18 bases between them. The CDR3 nucleotides read TGCAGCGTTGCGGGGACCCCTCGAGGGCCCTACGAGCAGTACTTC. This translates into CSVAGTPRGPYEQYF.

There are a few counts of this clonotype. The genes are TRBV7-9 and TRBJ2-1; 11 positions match TRBD2. Germline lookup yields CDR1 SEHNR and CDR2 FQNEAQ (reference sequence). The CDR3 runs 16 residues. V shed 5 bases, J shed 10 bases, and the junction held 13 bases outside the gene matches. The CDR3 nucleotides are TGTGCCAGCAGCCCCAAGACTAGCGGGGTGACTGGGGAGCAGTTCTTC. Its translation: CASSPKTSGVTGEQFF. Complete variable domain (other parts from reference TRBV7-9 and TRBJ2-1): DTGVSQNPRHKITKRGQNVTFRCDPISEHNRLYWYRQTLGQGPEFLTYFQNEAQLEKSRLLSDRFSAERPKGSFSTLEIQRTEQGDSAMYLCASSPKTSGVTGEQFFGPGTRLTVL.

This clonotype has a count of ten or more. The chain employs TRBV7-2 and TRBJ2-1; weak D call: TRBD2 (5 bases). Trimming removed 4 bases from V and 2 bases from J, with 12 bases in between. The CDR3 extends over 15 amino acids. Germline values: CDR1 SGHTA, CDR2 FQGNSA. CDR3 nucleotides: TGTGCCAGCAGCTCCGAAGCGGTCCCCTACAATGAGCAGTTCTTC. It encodes CASSSEAVPYNEQFF.

At least ten counts were recorded for this clonotype. The rearrangement links TRBV5-5 to TRBJ1-1; TRBD1 is a possible D gene (5 bases). The CDR3 is 15 amino acids. Trimming pared 3 bases from V and 0 bases from J, leaving 12 bases between. Germline CDR1 SGHKS, CDR2 YYEKEE (reference sequence). The CDR3 region is CASSSAGRMNTEAFF. As DNA, the CDR3 is TGTGCCAGCAGCTCAGCGGGACGGATGAACACTGAAGCTTTCTTT.

This clonotype showed up just a few times. The rearrangement uses TRBV5-4 and TRBJ1-1; the match to TRBD1 covers 7 bases. V gave up 2 bases and J gave up 5 bases; unmatched junction bases: 3. In germline, CDR1 is SGHNT, CDR2 YYREEE (reference sequence). This CDR3 has 13 amino acids. For the CDR3, the DNA is TGTGCCAGCAGCTTCACAGGGGAAACTGAAGCTTTCTTT. This translates into CASSFTGETEAFF.

This clonotype appeared many times. The chain recombines TRBV30 with TRBJ1-2; 8 bases line up with TRBD1. Germline V gene lookup returns CDR1 GTSNPN and CDR2 SVGIG (reference sequence). J was trimmed by 5 bases and V by 6 bases; bases with no gene match: 17. This CDR3 is 16 amino acids long. CDR3 residues: CACPIRDRPPQYGYTF. In nucleotides, the CDR3 is TGTGCCTGTCCAATCCGGGACAGGCCGCCTCAGTATGGCTACACCTTC.

This clonotype showed up many times. The gene calls are TRBV5-1 and TRBJ2-1; maybe TRBD1 (6 bases). The V end was cut by 4 bases, the J end by 1 base, with 9 bases between. The CDR3 loop spans 14 amino acids. Per germline, CDR1 SGHRS and CDR2 YFSETQ. The CDR3, as DNA: TGCGCCAGCAGCGTTGGACAGTCCTACAATGAGCAGTTCTTC. This encodes CASSVGQSYNEQFF.

The V and J genes are TRBV4-1 and TRBJ2-5, with 10 bases matching TRBD2. Germline CDR1 MGHRA, CDR2 YSYEKL. V shed 4 bases and J 4 bases; nucleotides not matched to a gene: 9. The CDR3 extends over 16 amino acids. As DNA, the CDR3 is TGCGCCAGCAGCCCCTTCGGTAGCGGGAGGATAGAGACCCAGTACTTC. It translates to CASSPFGSGRIETQYF.